This T cell receptor beta chain derives from a study of shared clonotypes between healthy human individuals. Overall study findings and caveats: Enrolling few donors narrowed the genetic and exposure-history diversity that was represented. When naive CD4 clonotypes were compared across a few donors, around 5% were shared. On the whole, naive subsets had larger estimated richness than memory subsets had.

Sequencing used immunoSEQ multiplex PCR; TCRdb keeps in-frame clones, though not all of them. The repertoire holds roughly 2.1 million clones, with about 92% as singletons. The V end lost 6 bases, the J end lost 7 bases, and 16 bases lay between the germline ends. The CDR3 is 13 residues long. Per germline, CDR1 SQVTM and CDR2 ANQGSEA. This clone occurred once. As yet, its antigen is unknown. The naive CD8 fraction comprised CD45RO-negative cells positively selected for CCR7 and excluded terminally differentiated effector memory CD45RA+ cells. This sequence joins TRBV29-1 and TRBJ2-1; D could derive from TRBD1 or TRBD2 (6 bases each). Sequencing was done on a sample of naive CD8+ T cells from PBMCs. The receptor was isolated from a man aged 18 to 29 in good health. Some clones in this sample may be carry-over from other donors' samples. CDR3 in DNA: TGCAGCGTCGATGGGGGGCCGAGGAATGAGCAGTTCTTC. This encodes CSVDGGPRNEQFF.